This entry concerns a single T cell receptor (beta chain). Cohort assignment relied on participant-reported clinical history. Study processing details: Cell counts per sample came from amplifying reference gene primers. Libraries were prepared by immunoSEQ multiplex PCR; TCRdb keeps only in-frame clonotypes and omits some of them. V and J calls and clone size are those listed in that table; D and trimming were worked out from the DNA. The repertoire has about 180,000 clones, approximately 85% of them found once; the top ten carry roughly 8.7%. The CDR3 consists of 15 residues. CDR1 is LNHDA, CDR2 SQIVND, per germline (reference sequence). V shed 7 bases and J 1 base; nucleotides not matched to a gene: 7. This entry belongs to a study of blood T cell repertoires in COVID-19. Study-wide context: From T cells, B-cell-depleted T cells, or PBMCs came the material, which was cDNA or gDNA.

This chain links TRBV19 with TRBJ2-1; TRBD2 aligns across 7 bases. This clonotype was obtained from a woman in her twenties or thirties who had recovered from COVID-19. The sequencing input was PBMCs or T cells enriched from blood (not recorded which). The CDR3 DNA reads as TGTGCCAGTACAAAGGAAGCGGGATCCTACAATGAGCAGTTCTTC. As protein: CASTKEAGSYNEQFF. Full variable domain (outside the CDR3, taken from reference TRBV19 and TRBJ2-1): DGGITQSPKYLFRKEGQNVTLSCEQNLNHDAMYWYRQDPGQGLRLIYYSQIVNDFQKGDIAEGYSVSREKKESFPLTVTSAQKNPTAFYLCASTKEAGSYNEQFFGPGTRLTVL.